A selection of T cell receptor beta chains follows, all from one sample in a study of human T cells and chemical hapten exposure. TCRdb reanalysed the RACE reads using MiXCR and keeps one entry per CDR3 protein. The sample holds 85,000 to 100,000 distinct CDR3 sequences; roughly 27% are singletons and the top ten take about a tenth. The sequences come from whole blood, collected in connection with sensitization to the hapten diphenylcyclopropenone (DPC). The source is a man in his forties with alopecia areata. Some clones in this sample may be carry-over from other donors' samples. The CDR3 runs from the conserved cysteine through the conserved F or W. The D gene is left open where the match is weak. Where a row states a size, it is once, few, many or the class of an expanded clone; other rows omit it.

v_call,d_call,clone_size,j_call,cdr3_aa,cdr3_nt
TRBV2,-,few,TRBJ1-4,CASSEPLGTNEKLFF,TGTGCCAGCAGTGAACCACTTGGAACTAATGAAAAACTGTTTTTT
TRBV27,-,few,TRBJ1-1,CASSFPGATTEAFF,TGTGCCAGCAGTTTCCCGGGGGCAACCACTGAAGCTTTCTTT
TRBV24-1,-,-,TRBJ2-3,CATNSGMSTDTQYF,TGTGCCACCAATTCCGGAATGAGCACAGATACGCAGTATTTT
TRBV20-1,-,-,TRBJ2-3,CSANREEDTQYF,TGCAGTGCGAACCGGGAAGAAGATACGCAGTATTTT
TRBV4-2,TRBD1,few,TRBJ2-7,CASSQEAGTGSYEQYF,TGTGCCAGCAGCCAAGAGGCCGGGACAGGGTCCTACGAGCAGTACTTC
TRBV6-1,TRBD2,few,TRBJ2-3,CAAGVRTDTQYF,TGTGCAGCGGGAGTAAGGACAGATACGCAGTATTTT
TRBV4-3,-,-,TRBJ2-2,CASSQVMGSGELFF,TGCGCCAGCAGCCAAGTGATGGGTTCCGGGGAGCTGTTTTTT
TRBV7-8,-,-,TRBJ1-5,CASSPRPIGGSSNQPQHF,TGTGCCAGCAGCCCCAGACCCATCGGGGGGTCCAGCAATCAGCCCCAGCATTTT
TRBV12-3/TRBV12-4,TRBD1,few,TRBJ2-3,CASMGQGTDTQYF,TGTGCCAGCATGGGACAGGGGACAGATACGCAGTATTTT
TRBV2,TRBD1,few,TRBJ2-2,CATTGAGGELFF,TGTGCCACCACAGGGGCGGGCGGGGAGCTGTTTTTT
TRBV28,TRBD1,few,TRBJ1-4,CASRLPGTDSEKLFF,TGTGCCAGCAGGTTACCTGGGACAGACTCTGAAAAACTGTTTTTT
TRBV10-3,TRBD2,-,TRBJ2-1,CAISGAGSNEQFF,TGTGCCATCAGTGGAGCGGGATCGAATGAGCAGTTCTTC
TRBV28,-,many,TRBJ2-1,CASIGRNNEQFF,TGTGCCAGCATAGGCAGAAACAATGAGCAGTTCTTC
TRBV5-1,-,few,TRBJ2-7,CASSFKTGSYEQYF,TGCGCCAGCAGCTTTAAGACAGGCTCCTACGAGCAGTACTTC
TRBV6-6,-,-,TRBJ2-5,CASSYHGQQETQYF,TGTGCCAGCAGTTACCACGGACAGCAAGAGACCCAGTACTTC
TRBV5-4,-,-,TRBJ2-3,CASSATGLYGTDTQYF,TGTGCCAGCAGCGCCACAGGGCTATATGGCACAGATACGCAGTATTTT
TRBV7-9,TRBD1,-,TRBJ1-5,CASSAQGVAQPQHF,TGTGCCAGCAGCGCCCAGGGGGTGGCTCAGCCCCAGCATTTT
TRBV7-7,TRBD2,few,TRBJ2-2,CASSDGTSGSNGELFF,TGTGCCAGCAGCGATGGGACTAGCGGGAGTAACGGGGAGCTGTTTTTT
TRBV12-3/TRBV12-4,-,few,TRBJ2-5,CATSGDTQTQYF,TGTGCCACCAGCGGGGACACCCAGACCCAGTACTTC
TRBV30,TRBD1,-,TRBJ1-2,CAWTGGVENGYTF,TGTGCCTGGACAGGGGGAGTGGAGAATGGCTACACCTTC
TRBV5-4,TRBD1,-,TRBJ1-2,CASSIDRGGYGYTF,TGTGCCAGCAGCATTGACAGGGGTGGCTATGGCTACACCTTC
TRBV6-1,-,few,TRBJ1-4,CASRETGTPAEKLFF,TGTGCCAGCAGGGAAACCGGGACACCAGCAGAAAAACTGTTTTTT
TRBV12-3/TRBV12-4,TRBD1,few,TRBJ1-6,CASSWDRGNSPLHF,TGTGCCAGCAGTTGGGACAGGGGAAATTCACCCCTCCACTTT
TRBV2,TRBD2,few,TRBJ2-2,CASSGLAGGLNTGELFF,TGTGCCAGCAGTGGACTAGCGGGAGGGCTCAACACCGGGGAGCTGTTTTTT
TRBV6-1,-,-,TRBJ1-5,CASRIGGNSNQPQHF,TGTGCCAGCAGGATCGGAGGGAATAGCAATCAGCCCCAGCATTTT
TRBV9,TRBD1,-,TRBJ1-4,CASSPRDRLNEKLFF,TGTGCCAGCAGCCCCCGGGACAGGTTAAATGAAAAACTGTTTTTT
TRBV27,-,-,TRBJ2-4,CASSLYEGRNIQYF,TGTGCCAGCAGTTTATACGAAGGGAGAAACATTCAGTACTTC
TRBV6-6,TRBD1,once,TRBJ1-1,CASSGQGRTAEAFF,TGTGCCAGCAGTGGACAGGGACGAACCGCTGAAGCTTTCTTT
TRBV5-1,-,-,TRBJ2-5,CASSLYGGLKETQYF,TGCGCCAGCAGCTTGTACGGTGGACTAAAGGAGACCCAGTACTTC
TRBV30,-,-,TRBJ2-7,CAWSVTGSYEQYF,TGTGCCTGGAGTGTAACAGGGTCTTACGAGCAGTACTTC
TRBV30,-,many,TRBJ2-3,CAWSVNPGDTQYF,TGTGCCTGGAGTGTCAACCCAGGTGATACGCAGTATTTT
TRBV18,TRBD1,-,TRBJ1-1,CASSSTGGSEAFF,TGTGCCAGCTCATCGACAGGGGGGTCTGAAGCTTTCTTT
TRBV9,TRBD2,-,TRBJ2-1,CASSPLGLADEQFF,TGTGCCAGCAGCCCTCTAGGACTAGCGGATGAGCAGTTCTTC
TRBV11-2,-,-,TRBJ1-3,CASSFRDRRNTIYF,TGTGCCAGCAGCTTCCGGGACCGGAGAAACACCATATATTTT
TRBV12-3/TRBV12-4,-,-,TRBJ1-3,CASSLAAGSTGNTIYF,TGTGCCAGCAGTTTAGCAGCAGGGTCAACTGGAAACACCATATATTTT
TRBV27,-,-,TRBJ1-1,CASGWGGLEAFF,TGTGCCAGCGGCTGGGGAGGGTTAGAAGCTTTCTTT
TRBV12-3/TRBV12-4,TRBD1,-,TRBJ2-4,CASGRQGVGAKNIQYF,TGTGCCAGCGGGAGACAGGGGGTGGGGGCCAAAAACATTCAGTACTTC
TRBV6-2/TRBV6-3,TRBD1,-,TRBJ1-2,CASSYYDRGYGYTF,TGTGCCAGCAGTTACTACGACAGGGGTTATGGCTACACCTTC
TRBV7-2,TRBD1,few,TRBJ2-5,CASSRGQGSETQYF,TGTGCCAGCAGCAGAGGACAGGGTTCGGAGACCCAGTACTTC
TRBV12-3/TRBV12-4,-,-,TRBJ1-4,CASRSSGAGEKLFF,TGTGCCAGCAGATCATCGGGGGCCGGTGAAAAACTGTTTTTT
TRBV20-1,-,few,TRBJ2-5,CSARDAAGSETQYF,TGCAGTGCTAGAGATGCGGCAGGGAGCGAGACCCAGTACTTC
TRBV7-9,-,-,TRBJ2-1,CASSFISGNSYNEQFF,TGTGCCAGCAGCTTTATTAGCGGTAACTCCTACAATGAGCAGTTCTTC